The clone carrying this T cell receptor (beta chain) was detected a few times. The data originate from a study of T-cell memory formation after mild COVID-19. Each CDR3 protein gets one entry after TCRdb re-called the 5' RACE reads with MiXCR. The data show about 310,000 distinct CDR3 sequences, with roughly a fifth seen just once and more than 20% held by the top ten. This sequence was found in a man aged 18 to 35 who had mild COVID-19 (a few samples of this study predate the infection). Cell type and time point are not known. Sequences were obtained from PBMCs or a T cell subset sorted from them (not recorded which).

CDR3 in DNA: TGTGCCAGCAGTGTGGGACAGTCCAACTACGAGCAGTACTTC. Protein product: CASSVGQSNYEQYF. V gene TRBV6-1 combines with J gene TRBJ2-7; the match to TRBD1 covers 7 bases. Per germline, CDR1 MNHNS and CDR2 SASEGT. There are 14 residues in the CDR3. With 4 bases clipped from V and 3 bases from J, the junction kept 6 bases outside the gene matches.